Listed below are T cell receptor beta chains from one sample, sequenced in a study of blood T cell repertoires in COVID-19. The table came from immunoSEQ multiplex PCR; TCRdb's copy has only in-frame clones and leaves some out. This sample has 200,000 or so clones, with roughly 84% found just once. Input material: peripheral blood. These receptor sequences come from a woman aged 25 to 39 who had recovered from COVID-19. Each CDR3 is given with its conserved first and last residue. Fields, in order: CDR3 DNA, CDR3 protein, D gene, clone size, V gene, J gene. The D gene is left open where the match is weak. For some rows the clone size is stated as once, few or many, or as a class when expanded; others skip it.

DNA: TGTGCCAGCAGCTCACAGCAAGCGGGAATAAAAAGCACAGATACGCAGTATTTT
CDR3: CASSSQQAGIKSTDTQYF
D: TRBD2
size: NA
V: TRBV7-9
J: TRBJ2-3

DNA: TGTGCCAGCAGTCCCCATGGACAGGCGACGCAGACCCAGTACTTC
CDR3: CASSPHGQATQTQYF
D: TRBD1
size: NA
V: TRBV28
J: TRBJ2-5

DNA: TGCGCCAGCAGTGATAGCGGGGTGAACACTGAAGCTTTCTTT
CDR3: CASSDSGVNTEAFF
D: NA
size: once
V: TRBV10-1
J: TRBJ1-1

DNA: TGTGCCAGCAGTTACGGCGGGCGGGGGCTATACGAGCAGTACTTC
CDR3: CASSYGGRGLYEQYF
D: NA
size: NA
V: TRBV6-6
J: TRBJ2-7

DNA: TGTGCCAGTAGTATAACTGTTAAGCCCCAGCATTTT
CDR3: CASSITVKPQHF
D: NA
size: once
V: TRBV19
J: TRBJ1-5

DNA: TGTGCCAGCAGTACTCCAGGGGAAGGGAGCACTGAAGCTTTCTTT
CDR3: CASSTPGEGSTEAFF
D: NA
size: NA
V: TRBV6-5
J: TRBJ1-1

DNA: TGTGCCAGCAGCCCCGACGCGGGCTACGAGCAGTACTTC
CDR3: CASSPDAGYEQYF
D: NA
size: many
V: TRBV7-9
J: TRBJ2-7

DNA: TGTGCCAGCAGCTCCGGGCGCCTAGCGGGAGCTTCCGAGCAGTTCTTC
CDR3: CASSSGRLAGASEQFF
D: TRBD2
size: NA
V: TRBV11-1
J: TRBJ2-1

DNA: TGTGCCAGCTCACCTCAGGGGAGCTCTGGAAACACCATATATTTT
CDR3: CASSPQGSSGNTIYF
D: NA
size: NA
V: TRBV18
J: TRBJ1-3

DNA: TGTGCCAGTAGTCCGTTCACCGGGGTGGGCACTGAAGCTTTCTTT
CDR3: CASSPFTGVGTEAFF
D: NA
size: few
V: TRBV19
J: TRBJ1-1

DNA: TGTGCCAGTGGAATGACTAGCGGGGCCGCCTACGAGCAGCACTTC
CDR3: CASGMTSGAAYEQHF
D: TRBD2
size: NA
V: TRBV19
J: TRBJ2-7

DNA: TGTGCCAGCTCACCTGGTGGGGCAGGACGGGCCACTGAAGCTTTCTTT
CDR3: CASSPGGAGRATEAFF
D: NA
size: NA
V: TRBV18
J: TRBJ1-1

DNA: TGTGCCAGCAGCGACGGGGTAGCGGGAGTAATCGGGGAGCTGTTTTTT
CDR3: CASSDGVAGVIGELFF
D: TRBD2
size: NA
V: TRBV9
J: TRBJ2-2

DNA: TGTGCCAGCAGCTTAGCAGCGGGGTCCTACAATGAGCAGTTCTTC
CDR3: CASSLAAGSYNEQFF
D: TRBD2
size: NA
V: TRBV7-2
J: TRBJ2-1

DNA: TGTGCCAGCGAGCCAGGCAATTCACCCCTCCACTTT
CDR3: CASEPGNSPLHF
D: NA
size: NA
V: TRBV6-5
J: TRBJ1-6

DNA: TGCGCCAGCAGCCAAGCGTGGGCCAGCAATCAGCCCCAGCATTTT
CDR3: CASSQAWASNQPQHF
D: NA
size: NA
V: TRBV4-1
J: TRBJ1-5

DNA: TGTGCCAGTAGTATTCTCTCATACGGGACTATTGGCACAGATACGCAGTATTTT
CDR3: CASSILSYGTIGTDTQYF
D: TRBD2
size: NA
V: TRBV19
J: TRBJ2-3

DNA: TGTGCCTGGAGTTTACAGGGTAGCTACACCTTC
CDR3: CAWSLQGSYTF
D: NA
size: NA
V: TRBV30
J: TRBJ1-2

DNA: TGCGCCAGCAGTTGGGGCCCTTCTGGCAATCAGCCCCAGCATTTT
CDR3: CASSWGPSGNQPQHF
D: NA
size: NA
V: TRBV5-1
J: TRBJ1-5

DNA: TGTGCCAGCAGCCCACAGGGATACGAGCAGTACTTC
CDR3: CASSPQGYEQYF
D: NA
size: NA
V: TRBV5-5
J: TRBJ2-7

DNA: TGTGCCAGCAGCGTAGCCCCCGGGAGAGTAGATACGCAGTATTTT
CDR3: CASSVAPGRVDTQYF
D: NA
size: once
V: TRBV9
J: TRBJ2-3

DNA: TGTGCCAGCAGCTTTGTGAGGATCTCCTACAATGAGCAGTTCTTC
CDR3: CASSFVRISYNEQFF
D: NA
size: once
V: TRBV5-4
J: TRBJ2-1

DNA: TGTGCCAGCAGCTTCGGGACTAGAACCTACGAGCAGTACTTC
CDR3: CASSFGTRTYEQYF
D: TRBD2
size: NA
V: TRBV9
J: TRBJ2-7

DNA: TGTGCCAGTAGTACCCCGGGAAGGGGGAGAGAGACCCAGTACTTC
CDR3: CASSTPGRGRETQYF
D: NA
size: NA
V: TRBV19
J: TRBJ2-5

DNA: TGTGCCAGCAGCCCAGGACAGGGGCGCCCTAATGAAAAACTGTTTTTT
CDR3: CASSPGQGRPNEKLFF
D: TRBD1
size: NA
V: TRBV9
J: TRBJ1-4

DNA: TGCGCCAGCAGCACGGGACCGGGACAGGGCCTCGAGCAGTACTTC
CDR3: CASSTGPGQGLEQYF
D: TRBD1
size: NA
V: TRBV5-1
J: TRBJ2-7

DNA: TGCAGCGTTGAAGGACAGGGGGCGAGGTCTAACTATGGCTACACCTTC
CDR3: CSVEGQGARSNYGYTF
D: TRBD1
size: NA
V: TRBV29-1
J: TRBJ1-2

DNA: TGCGCCAGCAGCGACCGGGACAGGGCGATCGATGAGCAGTTCTTC
CDR3: CASSDRDRAIDEQFF
D: TRBD1
size: NA
V: TRBV5-1
J: TRBJ2-1

DNA: TGTGCCAGCAGGGGGGGACTAGCGGGAGGGTGGGAGCAGTTCTTC
CDR3: CASRGGLAGGWEQFF
D: TRBD2
size: NA
V: TRBV6-5
J: TRBJ2-1

DNA: TGTGCCCGGAGAGGACTAGCGGGAGTTGGAGAAAACATTCAGTACTTC
CDR3: CARRGLAGVGENIQYF
D: NA
size: NA
V: TRBV21-1
J: TRBJ2-4

DNA: TGCGCCAGCAGCCAAGATAGGACTAGCGGTCAAGAGACCCAGTACTTC
CDR3: CASSQDRTSGQETQYF
D: TRBD2
size: NA
V: TRBV4-1
J: TRBJ2-5

DNA: TGTGCCATCAGTGAGGGCGGTTACGAGCAGTACTTC
CDR3: CAISEGGYEQYF
D: NA
size: NA
V: TRBV10-3
J: TRBJ2-7

DNA: TGCGCCAGCAGCCGGGACAGGGTTGATGGCTACACCTTC
CDR3: CASSRDRVDGYTF
D: TRBD1
size: NA
V: TRBV5-1
J: TRBJ1-2

DNA: TGTGCCAGCAGCGTAGGCCCAGCGGGAGTGGAGACCCAGTACTTC
CDR3: CASSVGPAGVETQYF
D: TRBD2
size: NA
V: TRBV9
J: TRBJ2-5

DNA: TGTGCCAGCAGCGCCGGATTGACAGTTTACGAGCAGTACTTC
CDR3: CASSAGLTVYEQYF
D: NA
size: NA
V: TRBV9
J: TRBJ2-7

DNA: TGTGCCAGCAGCCAAGTAGTGGCAAACGAGAGGGAGACCCAGTACTTC
CDR3: CASSQVVANERETQYF
D: NA
size: few
V: TRBV4-2
J: TRBJ2-5

DNA: TGTGCCAGCGGTAGCGGGAGAAAGCAAAAGACCCAGTACTTC
CDR3: CASGSGRKQKTQYF
D: TRBD2
size: NA
V: TRBV6-5
J: TRBJ2-5

DNA: TGTGCCAGCAGCCGACAGGGGAGCTATGGCTACACCTTC
CDR3: CASSRQGSYGYTF
D: TRBD1
size: once
V: TRBV7-9
J: TRBJ1-2

DNA: TGTGCCAGTCGGACAGGGGGCACTGAAGCTTTCTTT
CDR3: CASRTGGTEAFF
D: TRBD1
size: NA
V: TRBV19
J: TRBJ1-1

DNA: TGTGCCCCCCCTTCGAGGCCTAACAATGAGCAGTTCTTC
CDR3: CAPPSRPNNEQFF
D: NA
size: NA
V: TRBV24-1
J: TRBJ2-1